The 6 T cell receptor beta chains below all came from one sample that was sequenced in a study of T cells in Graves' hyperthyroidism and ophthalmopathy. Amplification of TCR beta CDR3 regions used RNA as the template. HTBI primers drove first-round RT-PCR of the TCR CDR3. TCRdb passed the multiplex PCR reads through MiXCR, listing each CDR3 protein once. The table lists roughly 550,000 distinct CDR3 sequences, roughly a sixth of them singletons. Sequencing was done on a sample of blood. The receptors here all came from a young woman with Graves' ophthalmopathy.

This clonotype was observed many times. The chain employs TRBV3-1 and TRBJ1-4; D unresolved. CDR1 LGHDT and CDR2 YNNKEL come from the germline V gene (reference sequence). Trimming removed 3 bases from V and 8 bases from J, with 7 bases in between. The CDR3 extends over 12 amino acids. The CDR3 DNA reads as TGTGCCAGCAGCCAGGGTCCCGAAAAACTGTTTTTT. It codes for CASSQGPEKLFF.

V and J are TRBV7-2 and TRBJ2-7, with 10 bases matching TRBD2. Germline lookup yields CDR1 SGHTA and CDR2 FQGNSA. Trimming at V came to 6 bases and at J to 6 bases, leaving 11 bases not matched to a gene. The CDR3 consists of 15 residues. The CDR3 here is CASSYKAGGPSEQYF. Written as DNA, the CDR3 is TGTGCCAGCAGTTATAAAGCGGGAGGGCCTAGCGAGCAGTACTTC.

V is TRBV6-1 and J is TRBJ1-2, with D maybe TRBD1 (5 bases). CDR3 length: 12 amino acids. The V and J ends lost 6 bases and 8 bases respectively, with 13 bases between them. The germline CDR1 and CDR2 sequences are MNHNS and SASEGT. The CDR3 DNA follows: TGTGCCAGCAGATACCGGGACGGAGGCTACACCTTC. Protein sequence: CASRYRDGGYTF.

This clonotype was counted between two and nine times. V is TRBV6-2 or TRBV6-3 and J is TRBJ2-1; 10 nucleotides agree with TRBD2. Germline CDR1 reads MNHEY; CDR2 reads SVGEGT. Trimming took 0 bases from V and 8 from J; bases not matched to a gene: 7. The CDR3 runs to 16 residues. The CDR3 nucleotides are TGTGCCAGCAGTTACTCGCCTAGCGGGAGTCACCATGAGCAGTTCTTC. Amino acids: CASSYSPSGSHHEQFF.

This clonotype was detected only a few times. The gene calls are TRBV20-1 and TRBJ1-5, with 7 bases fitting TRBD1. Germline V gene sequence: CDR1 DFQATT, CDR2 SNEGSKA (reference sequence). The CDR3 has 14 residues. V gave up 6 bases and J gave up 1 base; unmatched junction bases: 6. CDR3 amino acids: CSARTGQSNQPQHF. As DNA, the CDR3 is TGCAGTGCCAGAACGGGACAGAGCAATCAGCCCCAGCATTTT.

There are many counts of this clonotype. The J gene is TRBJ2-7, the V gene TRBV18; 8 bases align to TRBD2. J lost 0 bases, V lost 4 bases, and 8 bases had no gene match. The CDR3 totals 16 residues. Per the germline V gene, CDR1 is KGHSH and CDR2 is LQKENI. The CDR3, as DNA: TGTGCCAGCTCACGATATAGCGGGGCTAGCTCCTACGAGCAGTACTTC. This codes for CASSRYSGASSYEQYF. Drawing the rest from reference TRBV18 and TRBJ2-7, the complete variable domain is NAGVMQNPRHLVRRRGQEARLRCSPMKGHSHVYWYRQLPEEGLKFMVYLQKENIIDESGMPKERFSAEFPKEGPSILRIQQVVRGDSAAYFCASSRYSGASSYEQYFGPGTRLTVT.